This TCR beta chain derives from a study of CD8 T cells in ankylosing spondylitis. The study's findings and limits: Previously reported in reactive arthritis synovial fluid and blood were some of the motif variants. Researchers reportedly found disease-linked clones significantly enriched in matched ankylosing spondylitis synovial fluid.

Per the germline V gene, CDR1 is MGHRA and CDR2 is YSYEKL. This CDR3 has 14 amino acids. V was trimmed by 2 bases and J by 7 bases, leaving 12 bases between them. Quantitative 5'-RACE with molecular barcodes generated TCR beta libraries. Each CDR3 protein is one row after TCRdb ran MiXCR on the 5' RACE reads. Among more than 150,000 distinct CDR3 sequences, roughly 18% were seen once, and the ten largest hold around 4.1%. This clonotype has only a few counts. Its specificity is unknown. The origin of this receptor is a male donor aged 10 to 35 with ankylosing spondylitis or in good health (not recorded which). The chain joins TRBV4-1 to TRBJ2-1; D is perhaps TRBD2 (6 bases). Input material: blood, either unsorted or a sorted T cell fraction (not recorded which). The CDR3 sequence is CASSQPRELNEQFF. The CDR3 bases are TGCGCCAGCAGCCAACCTCGGGAGTTGAATGAGCAGTTCTTC.